This T cell receptor (beta chain) was captured by sequencing in a study of a mutant IDH1 vaccine in newly diagnosed glioma. Study summary: Once 4-6 weeks had passed after radiotherapy alone, vaccination started, or it started with temozolomide cycles. Beforehand, treatment had been radiotherapy, temozolomide, or both; the majority received both.

The V gene lost 1 base and the J gene lost 7 bases, with 11 bases spanning the gap. Germline lookup yields CDR1 MNHNS and CDR2 SASEGT. The CDR3 is 14 amino acids. As to this clone: Its specificity is unknown.

Time point in this sample: week 47, end of study. It was 300 ug of mutant IDH1 20-mer peptide that made up each vaccine dose, given with topical imiquimod. Study-level points and caveats: The study observed vaccine-induced immune responses in roughly 93% of patients.

Repertoires were generated with immunoSEQ multiplex PCR, while TCRdb's copy carries only in-frame clones and drops some. Of fewer than 95,000 clones in the sample, 80% to 90% are singletons; the top ten hold roughly 5.2%. The material was PBMCs, obtained from a glioma patient whose treatment included an IDH1 peptide vaccine. This clonotype was sampled from a man aged 40-50 years with glioma. The chain employs TRBV6-1 and TRBJ2-1, with D possibly matching TRBD2 (6 bases). CDR3 bases: TGTGCCAGCAGTGAAGGAGGAGGGATGAATGAGCAGTTCTTC. Translated: CASSEGGGMNEQFF.